The rows below give T cell receptor beta chains drawn from one sample of a study of blood T cell repertoires in COVID-19. Measured with immunoSEQ multiplex PCR; TCRdb has only the in-frame clones, and not every one. The table lists around 260,000 clones, over 75% of them singletons. What was sequenced was peripheral blood. All receptors come from a human donor with COVID-19, enrolled during active disease. The donor label of this sample is uncertain. CDR3s include the opening cysteine and the closing phenylalanine or tryptophan. Each record gives: D gene, J gene, V gene, clone size, CDR3 protein, CDR3 DNA. The D gene is left open where the match is weak. Rows may omit the clone size; those that give it use once, few, many or a size class.

NA,TRBJ2-5,TRBV5-4,NA,CASSSEIGRRETQYF,TGTGCCAGCAGTTCGGAGATAGGCAGAAGGGAGACCCAGTACTTC
NA,TRBJ2-3,TRBV6-5,NA,CASTSGGASTDTQYF,TGTGCCAGCACCTCCGGGGGAGCTAGCACAGATACGCAGTATTTT
TRBD1,TRBJ1-2,TRBV6-4,once,CASRRTGDAQDYGYTF,TGTGCCAGCAGACGGACAGGGGACGCGCAGGACTATGGCTACACCTTC
TRBD1,TRBJ2-5,TRBV18,NA,CASSLMRDRVETQYF,TGTGCCAGCTCACTTATGAGGGACAGAGTGGAGACCCAGTACTTC
NA,TRBJ1-1,TRBV18,NA,CASSRVRVAEAFF,TGTGCCAGCTCACGGGTTCGGGTTGCTGAAGCTTTCTTT
NA,TRBJ1-1,TRBV7-3,NA,CASSPTGRGTEAFF,TGTGCCAGCAGCCCTACAGGGAGGGGGACTGAAGCTTTCTTT
TRBD1,TRBJ2-7,TRBV5-6,few,CASSYTGQGALF,TGTGCCAGCAGCTATACCGGACAGGGGGCCCTGTTC
TRBD1,TRBJ2-1,TRBV19,NA,CASSTLQGDEQFF,TGTGCCAGTAGTACCCTACAGGGGGATGAGCAGTTCTTC
TRBD2,TRBJ2-2,TRBV4-1,NA,CASSQSIAGGPGTGELFF,TGCGCCAGCAGCCAATCCATAGCGGGAGGGCCGGGCACCGGGGAGCTGTTTTTT
TRBD2,TRBJ2-4,TRBV28,NA,CASSPGLAVAKNIQYF,TGTGCCAGCAGCCCGGGACTAGCGGTAGCCAAAAACATTCAGTACTTC
NA,TRBJ2-3,TRBV30,NA,CAWSFQNPDTQYF,TGTGCCTGGAGTTTCCAGAACCCGGATACGCAGTATTTT
NA,TRBJ2-2,TRBV12-3/TRBV12-4,NA,CASRPLATGELFF,TGTGCCAGCAGGCCCCTAGCAACCGGGGAGCTGTTTTTT
TRBD1,TRBJ1-5,TRBV19,NA,CASSILDRGRNQPQHF,TGTGCCAGTAGTATTTTAGACAGGGGACGAAATCAGCCCCAGCATTTT
TRBD1,TRBJ2-6,TRBV19,NA,CASSIRRGQGTGANVLTF,TGTGCCAGTAGTATAAGGAGGGGACAGGGGACTGGGGCCAACGTCCTGACTTTC
NA,TRBJ2-6,TRBV29-1,NA,CSVGAGANVLTF,TGCAGCGTTGGAGCTGGGGCCAACGTCCTGACTTTC
TRBD2,TRBJ2-7,TRBV10-3,few,CAIRSTSGRTYEQYF,TGTGCCATCAGGTCAACTAGCGGGAGGACCTACGAGCAGTACTTC
TRBD1,TRBJ1-5,TRBV24-1,NA,CATSDQGQSQPQHF,TGTGCCACCAGTGACCAGGGACAGTCCCAGCCCCAGCATTTT
NA,TRBJ1-2,TRBV19,NA,CASSTPGQPRSTNYGYTF,TGTGCCAGTAGTACTCCGGGACAACCTCGGTCCACGAACTATGGCTACACCTTC
TRBD2,TRBJ2-7,TRBV18,NA,CASSIAGPYEQYF,TGTGCCAGCTCAATAGCGGGGCCCTACGAGCAGTACTTC
NA,TRBJ2-3,TRBV10-3,NA,CAISSGQPLTDTQYF,TGTGCCATCAGTTCCGGACAGCCTCTCACAGATACGCAGTATTTT
NA,TRBJ1-2,TRBV6-6,NA,CASSPGGENVGDYGYTF,TGTGCCAGCAGTCCGGGCGGGGAAAATGTGGGAGACTATGGCTACACCTTC
NA,TRBJ2-3,TRBV4-1,few,CASSQGSGHTDTQYF,TGCGCCAGCAGCCAAGGTTCAGGGCACACAGATACGCAGTATTTT